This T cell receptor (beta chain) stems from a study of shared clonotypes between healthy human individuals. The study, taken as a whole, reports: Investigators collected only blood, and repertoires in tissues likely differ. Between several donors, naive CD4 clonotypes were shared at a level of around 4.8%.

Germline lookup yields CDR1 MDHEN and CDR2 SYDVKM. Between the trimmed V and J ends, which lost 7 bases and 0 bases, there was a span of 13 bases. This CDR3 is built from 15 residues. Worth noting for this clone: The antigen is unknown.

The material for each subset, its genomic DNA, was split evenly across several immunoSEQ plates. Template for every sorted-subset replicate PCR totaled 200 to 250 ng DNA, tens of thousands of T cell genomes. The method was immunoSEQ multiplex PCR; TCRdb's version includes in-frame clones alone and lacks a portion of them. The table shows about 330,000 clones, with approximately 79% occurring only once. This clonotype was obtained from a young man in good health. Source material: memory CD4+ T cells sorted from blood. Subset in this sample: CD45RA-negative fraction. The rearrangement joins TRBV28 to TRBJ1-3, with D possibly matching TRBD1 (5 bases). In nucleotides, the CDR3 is TGTGCCAGCACGGAGACAGCTCTCTCTGGAAACACCATATATTTT. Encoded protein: CASTETALSGNTIYF.